This T cell receptor (beta chain) was recorded in a study of blood T cells in healthy people across ages. A second PCR, run for about 6 to 11 cycles, used a sample-barcoded 5' primer plus a J-beta primer mix. TCRdb processed the 5' RACE reads anew with MiXCR; each CDR3 protein has one entry. The table has 1.5 million to 2 million distinct CDR3 sequences, roughly 50% seen once; the top ten hold 2.1%. V trimming: 10 bases; J trimming: 7 bases; junction bases outside the gene matches: 11. This CDR3 has 14 amino acids. Per germline, CDR1 SGHTA and CDR2 FQGNSA. Total RNA amounts of at least 5 micrograms were extracted per sample. General study findings and limits: Shifts in expanded clonotypes may have been confounded by donor CMV status, which was unknown. Estimated diversity across one million T cells was deemed an underestimate.

Comments on this clonotype: Its antigen remains unknown.

The chain combines TRBV7-2 with TRBJ2-1; 9 nucleotides match TRBD2. This TCR came from a woman between 40 and 50 years old in good health. The material sequenced was blood. The CDR3 spells CATRGLAQGNEQFF. CDR3 nucleotide sequence: TGTGCCACTCGGGGACTAGCACAGGGGAATGAGCAGTTCTTC.